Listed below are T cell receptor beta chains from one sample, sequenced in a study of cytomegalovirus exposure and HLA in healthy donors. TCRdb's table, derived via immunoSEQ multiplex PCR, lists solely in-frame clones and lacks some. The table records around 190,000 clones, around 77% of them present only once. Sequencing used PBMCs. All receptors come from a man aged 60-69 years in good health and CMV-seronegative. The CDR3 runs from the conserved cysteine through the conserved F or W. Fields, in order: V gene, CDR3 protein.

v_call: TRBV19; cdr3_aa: CASSRDRGWEPQHF
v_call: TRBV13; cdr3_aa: CASSPGGHASEQYF
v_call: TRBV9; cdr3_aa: CASSEQGSSWETQYF
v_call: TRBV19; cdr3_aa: CASSIGQAYEQYF
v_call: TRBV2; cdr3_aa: CASISTGWGYGYTF
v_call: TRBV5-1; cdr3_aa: CASSPGLAGGPDTGELFF
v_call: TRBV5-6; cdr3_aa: CASSLFSDRNTIYF
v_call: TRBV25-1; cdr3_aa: CASSESPFADGYTF
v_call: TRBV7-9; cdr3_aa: CASSPSVGKLFF
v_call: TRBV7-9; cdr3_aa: CASSLARFGTDTQYF
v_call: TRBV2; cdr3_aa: CASRISTGPNTGELFF
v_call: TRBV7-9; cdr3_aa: CASSLSREQYF
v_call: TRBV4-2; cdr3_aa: CASSQMIGTISYEQYF
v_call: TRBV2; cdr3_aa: CASSVWGGTEAFF
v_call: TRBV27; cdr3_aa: CASTHLPRGKGNTIYF
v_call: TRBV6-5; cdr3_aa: CASSSGQGGYPF
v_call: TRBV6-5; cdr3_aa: CASSSSGQTDQPQHF
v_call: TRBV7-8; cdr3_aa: CASSLATGLGYGYTF